This TCR beta chain is drawn from a study of vaccination effects on CD4 cells after COVID-19 (dated 2022 in TCRdb). In terms of the full investigation: Two doses of either the BNT162b2 or the mRNA-1273 mRNA SARS-CoV-2 vaccine were administered to participants. The full study included over 8 COVID-19 convalescent patients and several SARS-CoV-2-naive healthy vaccine recipients. SARS-CoV-2 spike-specific CD4+ TCR repertoires were compared before and after mRNA vaccination in COVID-19 convalescent patients and in infection-naive vaccine recipients. The Oncomine TCR Beta short-read assay on an Illumina iSeq 100 was used to sequence cultures from other donors in the study.

As regards this clone: The antigen it recognizes is unknown. Per-base quality was not reported, and no clone a single base away is much larger than it.

General study outcomes and caveats: In healthy vaccine recipients, vaccine-induced clones were almost all SARS-CoV-2 mono-reactive, with only 1 of 255 cross-reactive with common cold coronaviruses. Only a small number of convalescent patients were included, and no early post-infection timepoints were available, which limited the study. Marked clonal contraction was observed in both infection-induced and vaccine-induced clones at late post-vaccination timepoints, consistent with waning T cell responses.

The library was prepared using the immunoSEQ multiplex PCR assay. TCR beta CDR3 sequencing was performed on DNA from the cultured, isolated CD4+ T cells. The published analysis was carried out like this. Non-productive TCR sequences were discarded, and reads were trimmed to the CDR3 region, with only CDR3s of 7 or more amino acids retained. The MANAFEST web app was used to pick out antigen-specific clonotypes by comparing their expansion in peptide wells with that in reference cultures. For clones to be considered positive, expansion at FDR<0.05 versus reference and all other wells, an odds ratio above 5, and a frequency above 0.1% in two replicate wells were required. Cross-reactive clonotypes were defined as significantly expanded in SARS-CoV-2 spike wells and in at least one common cold coronavirus spike condition. CDR3 similarity was assessed by Levenshtein distance with the stringdist R package, and unrooted trees were built with ape in R 3.6.1. As stored in TCRdb, this immuneACCESS dataset retains in-frame rearrangements with V and J assigned. A fraction of the clones does not appear; measured against another copy, unresolved V genes explain less than half of the discrepancy, and the remainder lacks a known reason. The D gene and trimming were derived from the DNA, and the V and J assignments and clone size from that table. The sample yields 30,000 to 40,000 clones; 55% to 85% were counted once. 27% of the sample belongs to the ten largest clones.

The ViraFEST assay stimulated PBMC with viral peptide pools and then used TCR sequencing to identify antigen-specific CD4+ T cell clonotypes by expansion. After more than nine days of culture, CD4+ T cells were isolated with the EasySep CD4+ T cell isolation kit. Healthy vaccine recipients had no prior SARS-CoV-2 infection, confirmed by negative nucleocapsid antibodies before and after vaccination. Over 1.5 million PBMC per well were cultured with around 9.8 ug/ml peptides in IMDM containing around 5% human AB serum, approximately 9.1 IU/ml IL-2 and gentamicin. On days 3 and 7, half of the culture medium was replaced with fresh IL-2-containing medium. Each peptide stimulation condition was cultured in triplicate wells unless otherwise noted. Using Ficoll-Paque Plus gradient centrifugation, PBMC were separated from whole blood and then either used fresh or cryopreserved at -140C. The spike proteins of SARS-CoV-2 and of the common cold coronaviruses HCoV-NL63, HCoV-OC43 and HCoV-229E were spanned by overlapping peptide pools. The QIAamp micro DNA kit was used to extract genomic DNA from the cultured CD4+ T cells.

The CDR3 goes from the cysteine to the phenylalanine over 12 residues. Only the CDR3 part of the read is kept: 36 bases, read in frame from the first base. V gives up 6 bases and J gives up 6 bases, and the segment between their germline ends measures 10 bases. Reading the germline V gene gives CDR1 MNHEY and CDR2 SVGAGI. This receptor was identified in a human donor who received a COVID-19 vaccine. The sequence joins TRBV6-5 to TRBJ2-3; the D gene cannot be named for sure. The starting material was CD4+ T cells from PBMCs cultured with HCoV-OC43 spike peptides, obtained before COVID-19 vaccination. The sample's cell subset or site label, in plain terms: HCoV-OC43 spike overlapping peptide pool stimulation. The CDR3 corresponds to CASSQLGDTQYF. The DNA sequence follows: TGTGCCAGCAGCCAACTCGGGGATACGCAGTATTTT.